This TCR beta chain was sequenced in a study of T cell repertoires in cytomegalovirus infection. Study-level information: Through public TCR beta signatures, both CMV infection and matching HLA type were indicated. Study-level findings and limits: HLA-C-restricted CMV clonotypes gave the most frequent clonotype in two of eight donors.

TCRdb re-derived calls from the reads in MiXCR, one entry per CDR3 protein. The sample has about 330,000 distinct CDR3 sequences; 9.5% are singletons. There are 12 residues in the CDR3. The V gene lost 7 bases and the J gene lost 6 bases, with 12 bases spanning the gap. CDR1 is WSHSY, CDR2 SAAADI, per germline. The sample holds many counts of this clonotype. Its antigen is currently unknown. The sequence was collected from a human donor in good health (CMV status not recorded). Some clones in this sample may be carry-over from other donors' samples. The sequencing sample was made of PBMCs. The rearrangement links TRBV10-2 to TRBJ1-1; possibly TRBD1 for D (5 bases). Written as DNA, the CDR3 is TGCGCCAGCATTTCTCAGGGCTCTGAAGCTTTCTTT. It specifies CASISQGSEAFF.